One sample yielded the 29 T cell receptor beta chains listed below, sequenced in a study of blood T cell repertoires in COVID-19. Clones were read by immunoSEQ multiplex PCR, and TCRdb kept only the in-frame ones, dropping some. The repertoire holds around 250,000 clones, with more than 75% as singletons. Sequencing was performed on peripheral blood. The receptor set was obtained from an elderly man with acute or convalescent COVID-19.

CDR3 coding DNA: TGTGCCAGTAGTTATCAGGGGTCTGGCTACACCTTC. This sequence encodes CASSYQGSGYTF. The chain has TRBV19 and TRBJ1-2; TRBD1 might be the D (6 bases). The germline V and J ends were trimmed by 5 bases and 7 bases, with 11 bases remaining between them. This CDR3 has 12 residues. Looked up from germline, CDR1 is LNHDA and CDR2 is SQIVND (reference sequence).

The rearrangement uses TRBV10-3 and TRBJ1-1; TRBD1 matches at 7 bases. The length of the CDR3 is 14 residues. Germline-derived CDR1 and CDR2 are ENHRY and SYGVKD. V lost 10 bases, J lost 7 bases, and 15 bases stayed unmatched. The CDR3 region is CATRGLDRAGEAFF. In DNA, the CDR3 is TGTGCCACGCGTGGCCTAGACAGGGCTGGTGAAGCTTTCTTT.

V gene TRBV6-4 combines with J gene TRBJ2-7, with 9 bases matching TRBD1. This CDR3 spans 16 amino acids. Germline CDR1 and CDR2: MRHNA and SNTAGT. With V trimmed by 7 bases and J by 1 base, 11 bases remained unmatched. CDR3 coding DNA: TGTGCCAGCACCAGGACAGGGGACGTCTGTTCCTACGAGCAGTACTTC. This encodes CASTRTGDVCSYEQYF.

This sequence joins TRBV6-6 and TRBJ1-3; D uncertain. Germline V CDR1 and CDR2: MNHNY, SVGAGI (reference sequence). The CDR3 covers 15 residues. The V gene lost 0 bases and the J gene lost 0 bases, with 6 bases spanning the gap. CDR3 in DNA: TGTGCCAGCAGTTACTCGACTAGCTCTGGAAACACCATATATTTT. Translation: CASSYSTSSGNTIYF.

The J gene is TRBJ2-3, the V gene TRBV19; tentatively, D is TRBD2 (6 bases). Germline V gene lookup returns CDR1 LNHDA and CDR2 SQIVND (reference sequence). CDR3 length equals 16 residues. The V end lost 8 bases, the J end lost 0 bases, and 18 bases lay between the germline ends. CDR3 nucleotide sequence: TGTGCCAGTGGGGGAAACCCGGGACTTAGCACAGATACGCAGTATTTT. Its protein product is CASGGNPGLSTDTQYF.

In DNA, the CDR3 is TGTGCCAGCAGTTCTGGCTACACTGAAGCTTTCTTT. Residues: CASSSGYTEAFF. The V gene is TRBV12-3 or TRBV12-4, the J gene TRBJ1-1; no reliable D call. The CDR3 covers 12 residues. Trimming left V 4 bases short and J 3 bases short, with 6 bases between.

V gene TRBV19 combines with J gene TRBJ2-1; TRBD2 is a possible D gene (5 bases). Germline V gene lookup returns CDR1 LNHDA and CDR2 SQIVND (reference sequence). The CDR3 is made up of 17 amino acids. Trimming shortened V by 7 bases and J by 2 bases, and 21 bases separated the two germline ends. The CDR3 loop is CASNRGLPTSPYNEQFF. CDR3 nucleotide sequence: TGTGCCAGTAATCGAGGACTGCCCACTTCCCCCTACAATGAGCAGTTCTTC.

Note on this clone: The junction does not match germline at one end; this may be a read error. The chain uses TRBV12-3 or TRBV12-4 and TRBJ1-1; D unclear. The CDR3 consists of 12 residues. This CDR3 reads CATSRVNTEAFF. The CDR3 DNA is TGTGCCACCAGTCGGGTGAACACTGAAGCTTTCTTT.

The rearrangement uses TRBV4-3 and TRBJ2-7, with TRBD1 identical over 10 bases. Germline loops: CDR1 LGHNA, CDR2 YSLEER. CDR3 size: 15 residues. V was clipped by 0 bases and J by 6 bases; unmatched bases: 5. This chain's CDR3 is CASSQDMGQGFEQYF. DNA for the CDR3: TGCGCCAGCAGCCAAGATATGGGACAGGGGTTCGAGCAGTACTTC.

CDR3 DNA sequence: TGTGCCAGCAGTCTTCCGGGACAGAACTATGGCTACACCTTC. Translating gives CASSLPGQNYGYTF. The rearrangement links TRBV6-5 to TRBJ1-2; 7 positions match TRBD1. Germline CDR1 reads MNHEY; CDR2 reads SVGAGI. The CDR3 consists of 14 residues. J gave up 2 bases and V 5 bases, and 5 bases lay outside the gene matches.

This chain uses TRBV12-3 or TRBV12-4 with TRBJ1-2; no firm D call. This CDR3 contains 13 residues. V lost 3 bases and J lost 3, with 8 bases in between. This chain's CDR3 is CASSFQEYYGYTF. In nucleotides, the CDR3 is TGTGCCAGCAGTTTTCAGGAATACTATGGCTACACCTTC.

The table lists this clone with a count of one. J is TRBJ2-4 and V is TRBV19; D perhaps matches TRBD1 (5 bases). Germline CDR1 is LNHDA and CDR2 is SQIVND (reference sequence). Trimming cost V 6 bases and J 9 bases, with 15 bases left between them. The CDR3 sequence is 13 residues long. CDR3 nucleotides: TGTGCCAGTAGCCCCGACAGTAGGAGCATTCAGTACTTC. It specifies CASSPDSRSIQYF.

J is TRBJ2-2 and V is TRBV2; 8 bases align to TRBD1. The germline CDR1 and CDR2 sequences are SNHLY and FYNNEI. This CDR3 has 18 residues. After removal of 2 bases from V and 4 bases from J, the junction contained 12 bases not matched to a gene. CDR3 amino acids: CASSERQGALMGTGELFF. The CDR3 nucleotides are TGTGCCAGCAGTGAACGGCAGGGGGCGCTTATGGGCACCGGGGAGCTGTTTTTT.

This clone was seen ten or more times. The V and J genes are TRBV2 and TRBJ2-7; D call uncertain. The germline gives CDR1 SNHLY, CDR2 FYNNEI. CDR3 size: 10 residues. As DNA, the CDR3 is TGTGCAACCCACGGGTACGAGCAGTACTTC. Encoded protein: CATHGYEQYF.

This clone was seen once. The chain carries TRBV2 and TRBJ2-2; tentatively, D is TRBD2 (5 bases). The CDR3 is 12 residues long. Germline V gene data show CDR1 as SNHLY and CDR2 as FYNNEI. With 8 bases removed from V and 5 bases from J, the gap between germline ends came to 9 bases. CDR3 loop: CASGERTGELFF. In DNA, the CDR3 is TGTGCCAGCGGGGAGCGGACCGGGGAGCTGTTTTTT.

This clone was recorded only once. The chain combines TRBV5-1 with TRBJ2-1; TRBD1 aligns across 8 bases. The CDR3 contains 14 residues. Germline V gene sequence: CDR1 SGHRS, CDR2 YFSETQ. Germline trimming cut 7 bases from V and 6 bases from J; bases unmatched to any gene: 9. The CDR3 nucleotides are TGCGCCAGCGCCCCCGGGACAGGCATCAATGAGCAGTTCTTC. Translated, it gives CASAPGTGINEQFF.

For the CDR3, the DNA is TGTGCCAGCAATACAGGGCCTTCTGGAAACACCATATATTTT. Its translation: CASNTGPSGNTIYF. V is TRBV19 and J is TRBJ1-3; perhaps TRBD1 as D (6 bases). The V end lost 9 bases, the J end lost 1 base, and 13 bases lay between the germline ends. From germline, CDR1 is LNHDA and CDR2 SQIVND (reference sequence). The CDR3 is 14 residues long.

The V and J genes are TRBV19 and TRBJ1-4; D is perhaps TRBD1 (6 bases). The CDR3 is 14 amino acids. The V and J ends lost 5 bases and 6 bases respectively, with 13 bases between them. Germline V gene sequence: CDR1 LNHDA, CDR2 SQIVND (reference sequence). CDR3 nucleotide sequence: TGTGCCAGTAGTCCCGCAGGGGACGATGAAAAACTGTTTTTT. Encoded protein: CASSPAGDDEKLFF. Combining the CDR3 with reference TRBV19 and TRBJ1-4 gives the whole variable domain DGGITQSPKYLFRKEGQNVTLSCEQNLNHDAMYWYRQDPGQGLRLIYYSQIVNDFQKGDIAEGYSVSREKKESFPLTVTSAQKNPTAFYLCASSPAGDDEKLFFGSGTQLSVL.

There are a few counts of this clone. One junction end disagrees with the germline gene, perhaps due to a read error. The gene calls are TRBV6-1 and TRBJ1-2; D gene ambiguous. The CDR3 loop spans 14 amino acids. Germline V lookup: CDR1 MNHNS, CDR2 SASEGT. As DNA, the CDR3 is TGTGCCAGCAGCGAAGGAGGCTACCCGACGGGCTACACCTTC. It yields the protein CASSEGGYPTGYTF.

The gene calls are TRBV12-3 or TRBV12-4 and TRBJ2-7, with a possible D match to TRBD1 (7 bases). V lost 7 bases to trimming and J lost 5 bases, with 15 bases between them. This CDR3 region has 13 residues. CDR3 in DNA: TGTGCCAGCACCCAGGGGGGCCGGGACGAGCAGTACTTC. It specifies CASTQGGRDEQYF.

The chain has TRBV29-1 and TRBJ2-5; 8 bases are shared with TRBD2. The CDR3 has 15 residues. V lost 6 bases to trimming and J lost 5 bases; unmatched junction nucleotides: 14. The V gene's germline CDR1 is SQVTM and CDR2 ANQGSEA. The CDR3 DNA follows: TGCAGCGTCACCCCGGGGGGGGCAAGGGGGGAGACCCAGTACTTC. It translates to CSVTPGGARGETQYF.

V is TRBV13 and J is TRBJ1-1, with D hard to call. V was trimmed by 4 bases and J by 4 bases, leaving 13 bases between them. Germline CDR1 PRHDT, CDR2 FYEKMQ (reference sequence). CDR3 size: 14 residues. CDR3: CASSYSVEGTEAFF. CDR3 sequence (DNA): TGTGCCAGCAGCTACTCGGTTGAGGGCACTGAAGCTTTCTTT.

This rearrangement joins TRBV19 to TRBJ2-1, with 15 bases fitting TRBD2. Germline V gene data show CDR1 as LNHDA and CDR2 as SQIVND (reference sequence). CDR3 length: 16 residues. V shed 10 bases, J shed 6 bases, and the junction held 10 bases outside the gene matches. CDR3 nucleotides: TGTGCCACCCAAGGACTAGCGGGAGGGCCAAGCAATGAGCAGTTCTTC. This encodes CATQGLAGGPSNEQFF.

The table lists this clone with a count of one. The chain couples TRBV9 to TRBJ2-7; no firm D call. The V end was cut by 0 bases, the J end by 3 bases, with 10 bases between. The CDR3 contains 14 residues. Germline CDR1 is SGDLS and CDR2 is YYNGEE. The CDR3 loop reads CASSVGDTHYEQYF. The CDR3 region has the DNA TGTGCCAGCAGCGTAGGAGACACCCACTACGAGCAGTACTTC. The variable domain in full, completed from reference TRBV9 and TRBJ2-7, reads DSGVTQTPKHLITATGQRVTLRCSPRSGDLSVYWYQQSLDQGLQFLIQYYNGEERAKGNILERFSAQQFPDLHSELNLSSLELGDSALYFCASSVGDTHYEQYFGPGTRLTVT.

The V gene is TRBV2, the J gene TRBJ1-6, with TRBD1 as a possible D gene (6 bases). V was shortened by 5 bases and J by 5 bases, with 10 bases between the two germline ends. This CDR3 has 14 residues. Germline V lookup: CDR1 SNHLY, CDR2 FYNNEI. CDR3 loop: CASSKQGNNSPLHF. CDR3 bases: TGTGCCAGCAGTAAACAGGGAAATAATTCACCCCTCCACTTT.

The rearrangement joins TRBV5-1 to TRBJ2-7, with 10 nucleotides matching TRBD2. The germline V gene has CDR1 SGHRS and CDR2 YFSETQ. The junction had 9 bases not matched to a gene; V was cut back by 2 bases and J by 7 bases. This CDR3 contains 15 residues. The CDR3 loop is CASSFLAGESGEQYF. The CDR3 DNA reads as TGCGCCAGCAGCTTCCTAGCGGGAGAGTCGGGGGAGCAGTACTTC.

This chain links TRBV18 with TRBJ1-2; D unresolved. The CDR3 extends over 13 amino acids. Germline values: CDR1 KGHSH, CDR2 LQKENI. Between the trimmed V and J ends, which lost 4 bases and 8 bases, there was a span of 14 bases. In DNA, the CDR3 is TGTGCCAGCTCACATCAGAGGGAGTGGGGCTACACCTTC. Protein sequence: CASSHQREWGYTF.

The chain joins TRBV5-1 to TRBJ2-2; 7 positions match TRBD1. The germline V gene encodes CDR1 SGHRS and CDR2 YFSETQ. The CDR3 contains 15 residues. V lost 5 bases to trimming and J lost 2 bases; unmatched junction nucleotides: 6. This CDR3 reads CASRSGTANTGELFF. The CDR3 DNA follows: TGCGCCAGCAGATCCGGGACAGCAAACACCGGGGAGCTGTTTTTT.

A few counts support this clone. The chain has TRBV4-3 and TRBJ1-6; D may be TRBD1 (6 bases). V was shortened by 1 base and J by 7 bases, with 11 bases between the two germline ends. This CDR3 spans 15 amino acids. Germline V lookup: CDR1 LGHNA, CDR2 YSLEER. The CDR3, as DNA: TGCGCCAGCAGCCAAGGGGGGCAGAGCAATTCACCCCTCCACTTT. It translates to CASSQGGQSNSPLHF.